This TCR beta chain was sequenced during a study of T cells in tuberculosis. Study summary: PBMC were archived before or within 7 days of starting treatment.

General study results and limits: Cases with active tuberculosis were adults, while controls were adolescents. Active tuberculosis patients had shorter CDR3-alpha; the beta difference was nonsignificant.

The method was immunoSEQ multiplex PCR; TCRdb's version includes in-frame clones alone and lacks a portion of them. The sample yields around 35,000 clones, approximately 89% seen once. Concerning this clone itself: Its specificity is unknown.

The time point: new active TB diagnosis, blood taken before or within 7 days of starting treatment. Confirmation came from sputum smear and/or culture positivity for M. tuberculosis. Trimming removed 2 bases at V and 10 bases at J, with 15 bases between. In germline, CDR1 is MNHNS, CDR2 SASEGT. The CDR3 is 15 amino acids. V usage is TRBV6-1 and J usage is TRBJ1-6; TRBD1 might be the D (5 bases). The clonotype comes from an adult with tuberculosis. This specimen consisted of PBMCs, obtained at tuberculosis diagnosis. CDR3 loop: CASSENGGLGSPLHF. The CDR3 nucleotides are TGTGCCAGCAGTGAAAACGGGGGATTAGGGTCACCCCTCCACTTT.